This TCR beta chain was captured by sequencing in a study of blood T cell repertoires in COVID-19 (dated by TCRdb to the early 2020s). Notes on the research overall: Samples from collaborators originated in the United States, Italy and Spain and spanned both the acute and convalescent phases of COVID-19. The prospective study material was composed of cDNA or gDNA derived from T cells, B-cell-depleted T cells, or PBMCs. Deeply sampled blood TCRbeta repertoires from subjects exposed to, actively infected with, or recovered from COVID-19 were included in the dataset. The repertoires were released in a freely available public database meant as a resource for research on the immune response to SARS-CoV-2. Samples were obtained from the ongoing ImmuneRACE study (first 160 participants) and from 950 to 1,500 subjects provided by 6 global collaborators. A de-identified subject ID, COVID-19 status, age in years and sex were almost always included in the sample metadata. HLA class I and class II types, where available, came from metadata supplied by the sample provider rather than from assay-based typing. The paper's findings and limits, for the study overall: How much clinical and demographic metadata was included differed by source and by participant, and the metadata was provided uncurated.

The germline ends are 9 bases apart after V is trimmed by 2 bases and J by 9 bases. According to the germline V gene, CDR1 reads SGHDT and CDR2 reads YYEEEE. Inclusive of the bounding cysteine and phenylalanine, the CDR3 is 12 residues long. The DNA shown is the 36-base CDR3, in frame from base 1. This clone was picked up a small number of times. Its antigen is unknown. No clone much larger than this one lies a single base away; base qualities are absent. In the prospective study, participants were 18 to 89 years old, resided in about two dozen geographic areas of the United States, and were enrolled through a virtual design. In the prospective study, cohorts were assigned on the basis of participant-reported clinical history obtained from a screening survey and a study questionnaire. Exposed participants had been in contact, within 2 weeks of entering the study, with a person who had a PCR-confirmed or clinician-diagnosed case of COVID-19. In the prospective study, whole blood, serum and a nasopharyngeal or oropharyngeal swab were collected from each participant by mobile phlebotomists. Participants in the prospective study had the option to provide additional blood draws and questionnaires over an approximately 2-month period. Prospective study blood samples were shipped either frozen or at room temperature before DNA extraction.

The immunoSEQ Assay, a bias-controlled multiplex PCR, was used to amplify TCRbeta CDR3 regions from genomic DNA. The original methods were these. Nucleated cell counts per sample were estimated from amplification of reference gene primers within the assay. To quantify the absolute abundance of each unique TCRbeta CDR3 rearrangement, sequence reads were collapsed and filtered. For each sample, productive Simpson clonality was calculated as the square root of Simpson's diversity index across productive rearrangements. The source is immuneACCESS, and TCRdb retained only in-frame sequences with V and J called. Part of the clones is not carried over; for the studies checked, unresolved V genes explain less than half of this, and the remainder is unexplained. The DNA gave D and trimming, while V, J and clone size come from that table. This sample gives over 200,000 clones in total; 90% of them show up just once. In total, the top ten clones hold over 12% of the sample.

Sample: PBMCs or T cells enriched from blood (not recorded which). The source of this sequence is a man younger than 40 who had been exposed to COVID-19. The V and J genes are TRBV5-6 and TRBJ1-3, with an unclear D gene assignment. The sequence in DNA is TGTGCCAGCAGCTTTTCCGTTAGCACCATATATTTT. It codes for CASSFSVSTIYF. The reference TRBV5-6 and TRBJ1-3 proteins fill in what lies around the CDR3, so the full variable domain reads DAGVTQSPTHLIKTRGQQVTLRCSPKSGHDTVSWYQQALGQGPQFIFQYYEEEERQRGNFPDRFSGHQFPNYSSELNVNALLLGDSALYLCASSFSVSTIYFGEGSWLTVV.